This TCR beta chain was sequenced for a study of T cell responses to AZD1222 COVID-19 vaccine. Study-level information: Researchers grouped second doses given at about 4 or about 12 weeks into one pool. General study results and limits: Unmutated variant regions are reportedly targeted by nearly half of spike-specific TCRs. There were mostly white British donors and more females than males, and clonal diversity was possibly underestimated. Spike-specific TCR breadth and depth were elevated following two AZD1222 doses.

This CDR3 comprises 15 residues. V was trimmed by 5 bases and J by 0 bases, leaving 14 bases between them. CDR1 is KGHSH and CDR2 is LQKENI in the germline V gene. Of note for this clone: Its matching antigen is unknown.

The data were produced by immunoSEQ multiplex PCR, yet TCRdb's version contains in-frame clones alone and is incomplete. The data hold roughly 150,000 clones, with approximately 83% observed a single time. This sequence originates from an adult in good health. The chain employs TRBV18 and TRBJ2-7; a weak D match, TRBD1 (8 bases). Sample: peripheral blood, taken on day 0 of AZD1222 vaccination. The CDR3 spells CASSDRGGGSYEQYF. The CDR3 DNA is TGTGCCAGCTCAGACAGGGGAGGGGGCTCCTACGAGCAGTACTTC.